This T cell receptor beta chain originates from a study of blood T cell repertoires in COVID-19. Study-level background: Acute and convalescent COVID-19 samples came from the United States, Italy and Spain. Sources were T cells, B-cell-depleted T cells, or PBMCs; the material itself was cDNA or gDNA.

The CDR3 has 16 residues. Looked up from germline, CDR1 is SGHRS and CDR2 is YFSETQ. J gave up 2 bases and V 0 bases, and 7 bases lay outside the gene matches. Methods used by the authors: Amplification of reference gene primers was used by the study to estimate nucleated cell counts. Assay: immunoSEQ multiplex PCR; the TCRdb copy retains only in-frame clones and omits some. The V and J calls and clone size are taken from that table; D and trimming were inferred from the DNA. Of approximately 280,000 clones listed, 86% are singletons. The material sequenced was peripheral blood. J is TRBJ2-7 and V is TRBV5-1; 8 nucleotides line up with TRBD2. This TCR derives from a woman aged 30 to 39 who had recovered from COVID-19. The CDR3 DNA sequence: TGCGCCAGCAGCTTGGTCGGGGGGGCCGGAACCTACGAGCAGTACTTC. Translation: CASSLVGGAGTYEQYF.